The present TCR beta chain was sequenced within a study of Ad26.COV2.S vaccination and SARS-CoV-2 variants. Across the study: Donor was one of the participants in the Ad26.COV2.S arm of the COV1001 trial.

Measured with immunoSEQ multiplex PCR; TCRdb has only the in-frame clones, and not every one. The table lists some 460,000 clones, roughly nine tenths of them singletons. Overall study findings and caveats: Vaccinees showed greater spike-specific TCR breadth than placebo recipients.

As regards this clone: As yet, its antigen is unknown.

The V gene lost 0 bases and the J gene lost 2 bases, with 11 bases spanning the gap. Per germline, CDR1 MNHEY and CDR2 SVGAGI. This CDR3 comprises 15 residues. Stated treatment: 15 to 20 received Ad26.COV2.S at low or high dose, single or two shots; about five received placebo; per-sample allocation not given. Samples analyzed were those drawn on day 63 after the first vaccine or placebo injection. The donor's status was that of an adult aged 18-55 years in Boston. Wuhan-strain SARS-CoV-2 spike was expressed by the Ad26 vector that made up the vaccine. The V and J genes are TRBV6-5 and TRBJ2-7; D is unresolved. The sequence came from a person aged 18-65 years who received the Ad26.COV2.S COVID-19 vaccine or a placebo. Sequences were derived from peripheral blood, sampled in a trial of Ad26.COV2.S vaccine versus placebo. CDR3 region: CASSYSPHMAYEQYF. CDR3 nucleotides: TGTGCCAGCAGTTACTCTCCCCATATGGCCTACGAGCAGTACTTC.